This is a list of T cell receptor beta chains from one sample in a study of identical twins. TCRdb recomputed calls from the 5' RACE reads with MiXCR, one row per CDR3 protein. The sample lists around 670,000 distinct CDR3 sequences, roughly 6% occurring once. Sequencing input: naive T cells sorted from blood. The receptors were gathered from a man between 18 and 35 years old in good health. The CDR3 runs from the conserved cysteine through the conserved F or W. The order of the fields is clone size, D gene, J gene, CDR3 length, V gene, CDR3 DNA, CDR3 protein. D genes are given only for firm matches. The listing skips clone size in some rows; elsewhere it reads once, few, many or a size class.

few NA TRBJ1-2 13 TRBV7-9 TGTGCCAGCAGCTTAGATTCTCGGCCTGGCTACACCTTC CASSLDSRPGYTF
many TRBD1 TRBJ2-1 18 TRBV15 TGTGCCACCAGCAGAGATCCTCCGGGACAGATGTACTACAATGAGCAGTTCTTC CATSRDPPGQMYYNEQFF
few NA TRBJ1-2 13 TRBV12-3/TRBV12-4 TGTGCCAGCAGTTTCGGCACCAACTATGGCTACACCTTC CASSFGTNYGYTF
once NA TRBJ2-5 14 TRBV20-1 TGCAGTGCTAGTAGGGCAGTGTCTTTAGAGACCCAGTACTTC CSASRAVSLETQYF
few NA TRBJ2-5 14 TRBV6-2/TRBV6-3 TGTGCCAGCACCGACCCGGGACACCAAGAGACCCAGTACTTC CASTDPGHQETQYF
NA NA TRBJ2-7 15 TRBV6-2/TRBV6-3 TGTGCCAGCAGTTACGGGGGAGCCGGGAACCGCGAGCAGTACTTC CASSYGGAGNREQYF
NA NA TRBJ2-1 16 TRBV27 TGTGCCAGCAGTAAACCTCAACAGAGCTCCTACAATGAGCAGTTCTTC CASSKPQQSSYNEQFF
many NA TRBJ2-1 14 TRBV6-1 TGTGCCAGCTCCGGCAGGGAGAGTTTTGATGCTCTGTTCTTC CASSGRESFDALFF
many TRBD1 TRBJ1-5 14 TRBV2 TGTGCCAGCAGTGATCGGACAGGGGGCCAGCCCCAGCATTTT CASSDRTGGQPQHF
many NA TRBJ1-5 13 TRBV27 TGTGCCAGCAGTTCAACTCACGGTCAGCCCCAGCATTTT CASSSTHGQPQHF
few NA TRBJ1-1 13 TRBV7-9 TGTGCCAGCAGCACCCGACAGAGGACTGAAGCTTTCTTT CASSTRQRTEAFF
few TRBD2 TRBJ2-7 15 TRBV12-5 TGTGCTAGTGGCCCGACTAGCGGGAGTATCCACGAGCAGTACTTC CASGPTSGSIHEQYF
few TRBD1 TRBJ1-6 14 TRBV4-2 TGTGCCAGCAGCCAGCGGGACAGGGCTTCACCCCTCCACTTT CASSQRDRASPLHF
NA NA TRBJ2-1 13 TRBV4-1 TGCGCCAGCAGCCAGTTCCTGGCAAGCGGACAGTTCTTC CASSQFLASGQFF
few NA TRBJ1-2 14 TRBV6-1 TGTGCCAGCCGGCGGGACAAGTATAACTATGGCTACACCTTC CASRRDKYNYGYTF
NA NA TRBJ1-2 12 TRBV7-9 TGTGCCAGCAGCGGTGGGGAGTATGGCTACACCTTC CASSGGEYGYTF
many NA TRBJ2-3 14 TRBV5-1 TGCGCCAGCAGGAGGACATACTCCACAGATACGCAGTATTTT CASRRTYSTDTQYF
many TRBD1 TRBJ1-4 15 TRBV12-3/TRBV12-4 TGTGCCAGCACCCTGGCCGGGACAGGGGGCGAAAAACTGTTTTTT CASTLAGTGGEKLFF
NA TRBD2 TRBJ2-7 15 TRBV18 TGTGCCAGCTCAGGGACTAGCGGGAGTCAGAACGAGCAGTACTTC CASSGTSGSQNEQYF
NA NA TRBJ2-1 16 TRBV11-3 TGTGCCAGCAGCTTAAGGGCTAGCAACGACTACAATGAGCAGTTCTTC CASSLRASNDYNEQFF
many NA TRBJ1-1 16 TRBV3-1 TGTGCCAGCAGCCAACATGTGGCCAGGGAGGCCACTGAAGCTTTCTTT CASSQHVAREATEAFF
many NA TRBJ2-7 16 TRBV4-3 TGCGCCAGCAGCCAAGAGTGGGCAGGCATCTCCTACGAGCAGTACTTC CASSQEWAGISYEQYF
NA NA TRBJ2-1 15 TRBV10-3 TGTGCCATCAGTGGCGGGATAAATATTGACAATGAGCAGTTCTTC CAISGGINIDNEQFF
many NA TRBJ2-1 10 TRBV6-2/TRBV6-3 TGTGCCAGCAGGCAGCGGGAGCAGTTCTTC CASRQREQFF
NA NA TRBJ2-7 15 TRBV15 TGTGCCACCAGCAGAGACCCCACCGGGACGGGAGAGCAGTACTTC CATSRDPTGTGEQYF
many NA TRBJ2-3 14 TRBV12-3/TRBV12-4 TGTGCCAGCAGTTTAAGGTCGGGGAGAGATACGCAGTATTTT CASSLRSGRDTQYF
NA TRBD2 TRBJ2-5 16 TRBV10-3 TGTGCCATCAGGGGGACTAGCGGAGGGTACCAAGAGACCCAGTACTTC CAIRGTSGGYQETQYF
NA NA TRBJ1-1 13 TRBV30 TGTGCCTGGAGTGGGGGCCCGAACACTGAAGCTTTCTTT CAWSGGPNTEAFF
many NA TRBJ2-1 12 TRBV11-2 TGTGCCAGCAGCCCTCCGGGACGGGAGCAGTTCTTC CASSPPGREQFF
few NA TRBJ2-5 17 TRBV5-6 TGTGCCAGCAGAACCGACAGGAGCGGCCGACAATTTGAGACCCAGTACTTC CASRTDRSGRQFETQYF
many NA TRBJ1-1 13 TRBV6-1 TGTGCCAGCAAGGGGGGGGCTTGGACTGAAGCTTTCTTT CASKGGAWTEAFF